The 3 T cell receptor beta chains presented below share a single source sample, sequenced in a study of identical twins. From the 5' RACE reads, TCRdb called clonotypes with MiXCR, one entry per CDR3 protein. This table holds 200,000 to 250,000 distinct CDR3 sequences, 7.5% found once. This sample was shared with a second study, whose subject was yellow fever vaccine responses in identical twins.

Sequencing was carried out using memory (CD45RO+) T cells sorted from blood. Receptor source: a woman aged 18 to 35 in good health.

This clonotype was counted ten times or more. The chain couples TRBV15 to TRBJ2-2; a weak D match, TRBD1 (5 bases). Germline V gene sequence: CDR1 LNHNV, CDR2 YYDKDF (reference sequence). With 4 bases removed from V and 0 bases from J, the gap between germline ends came to 9 bases. The CDR3 runs to 15 residues. The CDR3, as DNA: TGTGCCACCAGCATTAGACAGACGAACACCGGGGAGCTGTTTTTT. This translates into CATSIRQTNTGELFF.

This sequence joins TRBV7-9 and TRBJ2-1, with 11 nucleotides matching TRBD2. The CDR3 contains 14 residues. Germline CDR1 reads SEHNR; CDR2 reads FQNEAQ (reference sequence). V lost 3 bases and J lost 7; bases outside the gene matches: 2. CDR3 coding DNA: TGTGCCAGCAGCTTGGGACTAGCGGAAAATGAGCAGTTCTTC. Translating it yields CASSLGLAENEQFF.

This clonotype was recorded many times. The chain uses TRBV6-4 and TRBJ2-1; D not certain. V lost 3 bases and J 6 bases, leaving 15 bases between the germline ends. CDR3 length: 15 residues. The germline V gene has CDR1 MRHNA and CDR2 SNTAGT. CDR3 coding DNA: TGTGCCAGCAGTGATGGGTCGGGTGCAAGCAATGAGCAGTTCTTC. As protein: CASSDGSGASNEQFF.